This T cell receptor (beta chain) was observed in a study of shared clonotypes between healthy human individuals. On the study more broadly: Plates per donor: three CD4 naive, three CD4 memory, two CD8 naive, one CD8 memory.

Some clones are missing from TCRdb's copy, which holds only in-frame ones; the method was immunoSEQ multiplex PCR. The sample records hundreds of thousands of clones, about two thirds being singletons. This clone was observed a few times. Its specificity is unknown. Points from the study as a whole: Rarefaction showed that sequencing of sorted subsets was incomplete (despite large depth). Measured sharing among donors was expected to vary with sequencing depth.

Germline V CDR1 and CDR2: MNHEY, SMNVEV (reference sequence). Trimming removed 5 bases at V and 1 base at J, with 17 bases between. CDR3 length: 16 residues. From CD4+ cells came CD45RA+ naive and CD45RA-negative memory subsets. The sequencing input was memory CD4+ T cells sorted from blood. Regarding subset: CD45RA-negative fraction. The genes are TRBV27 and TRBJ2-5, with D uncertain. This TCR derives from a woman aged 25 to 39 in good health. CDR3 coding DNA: TGTGCCAGCAGTCCCGCCGAAGGGCGCGGCCAAGAGACCCAGTACTTC. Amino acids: CASSPAEGRGQETQYF.